Below, one T cell receptor beta chain is given with its context. This entry is derived from a study of spatial heterogeneity in lung cancer. Across the study: Each time, sequencing found more beta-chain sequences than alpha-chain sequences. Averaged across combinations, each unique TCR and UMI pairing appeared more than ten times in raw reads, which were uncorrected.

The time point: sample taken at primary tumor resection. The input material, whole RNA from tumor, nontumor lung or frozen PBMC, was sequenced unsorted. Donors were roughly 70 untreated early-stage non-small cell lung cancer patients. The library protocol tagged each TCR cDNA with a unique molecular identifier. TCRdb analysed the 5' RACE reads with MiXCR anew, one entry per CDR3 protein. There are about 45,000 distinct CDR3 sequences in the sample; 10% to 15% occur only once, and roughly 40% lies in the top ten. This clonotype originated in a female donor with early-stage non-small cell lung cancer. The sample here was PBMCs, taken at surgery.

The CDR3 DNA is TGCAGCGCCCATAGCGGGGGGGCAGGAGATACGCAGTATTTT. It is translated as CSAHSGGAGDTQYF. The V call is TRBV29-1, the J call TRBJ2-3, with TRBD2 identical over 11 bases. J lost 5 bases, V lost 7 bases, and 8 bases had no gene match. The CDR3 contains 14 residues. Germline values: CDR1 SQVTM, CDR2 ANQGSEA.